These 8 T cell receptor beta chains originate from one sample sequenced in a study of T cell responses to AZD1222 COVID-19 vaccine. Sequencing was performed with immunoSEQ multiplex PCR; in TCRdb, only in-frame clones are kept and a portion is missing. Found here are around 110,000 clones, just over 85% of them singletons; the top ten hold over 8.5%. The sample in question was peripheral blood, obtained on day 0 of AZD1222 vaccination. The receptors shown here come from an adult in good health.

V is TRBV24-1 and J is TRBJ2-2, with D possibly being TRBD1 (5 bases). The V gene's germline CDR1 is KGHDR and CDR2 SFDVKD. V lost 6 bases to trimming and J lost 1 base, with 5 bases between them. The CDR3 contains 13 residues. The chain's CDR3 is CATSQGNTGELFF. The CDR3 coding sequence is TGTGCCACCAGTCAGGGGAACACCGGGGAGCTGTTTTTT.

V usage is TRBV6-2 or TRBV6-3 and J usage is TRBJ2-5; no clear D gene. V was shortened by 6 bases and J by 4 bases, with 15 bases between the two germline ends. Germline V gene sequence: CDR1 MNHEY, CDR2 SVGEGT. This CDR3 has 14 amino acids. The CDR3 loop is CASSPPRSPETQYF. The CDR3 bases are TGTGCCAGCAGCCCCCCCAGGAGCCCAGAGACCCAGTACTTC.

The chain combines TRBV11-3 with TRBJ2-3; D may be TRBD2 (6 bases). The CDR3 sequence is 15 residues long. The V gene's germline CDR1 is SGHNT and CDR2 YENEEA. V was shortened by 5 bases and J by 2 bases, with 14 bases between the two germline ends. CDR3 DNA: TGTGCCAGCAGCCCCGGAGGGGCATTCACAGATACGCAGTATTTT. Translating gives CASSPGGAFTDTQYF. The complete variable domain, with remaining parts taken from reference TRBV11-3 and TRBJ2-3, reads EAGVVQSPRYKIIEKKQPVAFWCNPISGHNTLYWYLQNLGQGPELLIRYENEEAVDDSQLPKDRFSAERLKGVDSTLKIQPAELGDSAVYLCASSPGGAFTDTQYFGPGTRLTVL.

This chain uses TRBV19 with TRBJ2-5, with D maybe TRBD1 (5 bases). CDR3 length: 15 amino acids. V was pared by 10 bases and J by 1 base, with 19 bases between. Germline values: CDR1 LNHDA, CDR2 SQIVND (reference sequence). The CDR3 nucleotides read TGTGCCACCCGAAAGGGGTCTTTTAGCCAAGAGACCCAGTACTTC. It is translated as CATRKGSFSQETQYF. The variable domain in full, completed from reference TRBV19 and TRBJ2-5, reads DGGITQSPKYLFRKEGQNVTLSCEQNLNHDAMYWYRQDPGQGLRLIYYSQIVNDFQKGDIAEGYSVSREKKESFPLTVTSAQKNPTAFYLCATRKGSFSQETQYFGPGTRLLVL.

In this sample, this clone turned up a few times. The chain couples TRBV7-9 to TRBJ2-2; D tentatively reads TRBD1 or TRBD2 (5 bases each). The CDR3 has 17 amino acids. From germline, CDR1 is SEHNR and CDR2 FQNEAQ (reference sequence). Deletions cut 5 bases from V and 6 bases from J, with 22 bases between. Here the CDR3 reads CASSHMGLALKSGELFF. In DNA form, the CDR3 reads TGTGCCAGCAGCCATATGGGGCTAGCCTTGAAGTCCGGGGAGCTGTTTTTT.

This chain uses TRBV18 with TRBJ1-1, with D perhaps TRBD1 (6 bases). V gave up 0 bases and J gave up 1 base, with 12 bases separating them. This CDR3 is 16 amino acids long. Looked up from germline, CDR1 is KGHSH and CDR2 is LQKENI. The CDR3 loop is CASSPPGGRENTEAFF. Written as DNA, the CDR3 is TGTGCCAGCTCACCACCGGGGGGCCGGGAGAACACTGAAGCTTTCTTT.

The rearrangement joins TRBV28 to TRBJ1-2; no reliable D call. The CDR3 sequence is 14 residues long. The V end was cut by 3 bases, the J end by 3 bases, with 11 bases between. The V gene's germline CDR1 is MDHEN and CDR2 SYDVKM. CDR3 nucleotide sequence: TGTGCCAGCAGTTTTGCGGCAGTTCACTATGGCTACACCTTC. Amino acids: CASSFAAVHYGYTF.

A single count supports this clone. The genes are TRBV7-8 and TRBJ1-2; no firm D call. CDR1 is SGHVS, CDR2 FQNEAQ, per germline. V shed 2 bases and J shed 3 bases, with 13 bases lying between them. The CDR3 sequence is 15 residues long. The CDR3 is CASSLSGGKHYGYTF. The CDR3 DNA follows: TGTGCCAGCAGCTTATCTGGAGGGAAGCACTATGGCTACACCTTC. The full variable domain, its missing parts supplied by reference TRBV7-8 and TRBJ1-2, is GAGVSQSPRYKVAKRGQDVALRCDPISGHVSLFWYQQALGQGPEFLTYFQNEAQLDKSGLPSDRFFAERPEGSVSTLKIQRTQQEDSAVYLCASSLSGGKHYGYTFGSGTRLTVV.